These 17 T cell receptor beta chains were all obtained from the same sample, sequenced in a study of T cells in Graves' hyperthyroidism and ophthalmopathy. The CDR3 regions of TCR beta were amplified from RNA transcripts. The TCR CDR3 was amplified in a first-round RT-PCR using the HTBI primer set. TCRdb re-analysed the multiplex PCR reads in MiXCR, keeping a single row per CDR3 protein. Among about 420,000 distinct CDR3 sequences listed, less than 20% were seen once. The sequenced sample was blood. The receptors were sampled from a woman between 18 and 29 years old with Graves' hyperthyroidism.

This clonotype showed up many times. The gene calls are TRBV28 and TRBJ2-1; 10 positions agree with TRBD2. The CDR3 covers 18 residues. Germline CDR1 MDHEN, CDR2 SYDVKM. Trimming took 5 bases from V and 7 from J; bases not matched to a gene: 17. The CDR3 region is CASSPPSGQREGLNEQFF. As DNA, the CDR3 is TGTGCCAGCAGTCCCCCCTCCGGGCAGCGGGAGGGCCTGAATGAGCAGTTCTTC. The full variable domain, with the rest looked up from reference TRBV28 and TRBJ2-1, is DVKVTQSSRYLVKRTGEKVFLECVQDMDHENMFWYRQDPGLGLRLIYFSYDVKMKEKGDIPEGYSVSREKKERFSLILESASTNQTSMYLCASSPPSGQREGLNEQFFGPGTRLTVL.

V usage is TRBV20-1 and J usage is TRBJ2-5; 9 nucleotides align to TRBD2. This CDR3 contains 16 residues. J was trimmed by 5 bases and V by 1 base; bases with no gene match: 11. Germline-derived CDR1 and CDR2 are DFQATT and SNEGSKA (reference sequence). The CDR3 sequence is CSARGLVAGAAETQYF. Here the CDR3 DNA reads TGCAGTGCTAGAGGTTTGGTAGCGGGAGCGGCTGAGACCCAGTACTTC.

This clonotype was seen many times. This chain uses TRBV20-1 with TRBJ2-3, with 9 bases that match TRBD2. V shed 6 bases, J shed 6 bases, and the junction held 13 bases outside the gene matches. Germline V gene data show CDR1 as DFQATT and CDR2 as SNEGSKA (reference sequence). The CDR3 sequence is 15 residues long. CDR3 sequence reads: CSAPPGSGRRDTQYF. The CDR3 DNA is TGCAGTGCCCCCCCAGGAAGCGGGAGGAGGGATACGCAGTATTTT.

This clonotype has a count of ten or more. CDR3 nucleotide sequence: TGTGCCAGCAGTGCTAGACCTGAAAAACTGTTTTTT. Protein sequence: CASSARPEKLFF. The gene calls are TRBV28 and TRBJ1-4; D is unresolved. V was trimmed by 5 bases and J by 7 bases, leaving 8 bases between them. The CDR3 consists of 12 residues. Germline-derived CDR1 and CDR2 are MDHEN and SYDVKM.

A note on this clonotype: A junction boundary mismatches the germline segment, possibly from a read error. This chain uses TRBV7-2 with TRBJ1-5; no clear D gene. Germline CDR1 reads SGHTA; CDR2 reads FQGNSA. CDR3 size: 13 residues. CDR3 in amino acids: CASNLVGHRPQHF. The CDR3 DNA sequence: TGTGCCAGCAACTTAGTGGGCCATCGGCCCCAGCATTTT.

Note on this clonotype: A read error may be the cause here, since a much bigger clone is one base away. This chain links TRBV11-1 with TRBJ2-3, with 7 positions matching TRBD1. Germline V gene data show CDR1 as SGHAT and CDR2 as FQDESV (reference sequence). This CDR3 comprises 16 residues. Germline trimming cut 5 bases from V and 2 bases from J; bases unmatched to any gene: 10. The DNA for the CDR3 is TGTGCCAGCAGCCACGGACAGGACAGTTCCACAGATACGCAGTATTTT. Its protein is CASSHGQDSSTDTQYF.

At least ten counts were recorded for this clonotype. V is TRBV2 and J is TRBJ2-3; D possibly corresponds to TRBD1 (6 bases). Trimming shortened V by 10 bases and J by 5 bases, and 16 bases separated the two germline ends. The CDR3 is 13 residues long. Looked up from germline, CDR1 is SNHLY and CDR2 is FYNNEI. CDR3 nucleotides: TGTGCCACCGCGGGTGGGGGCAGAGATACGCAGTATTTT. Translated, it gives CATAGGGRDTQYF. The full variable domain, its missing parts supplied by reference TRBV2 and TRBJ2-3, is EPEVTQTPSHQVTQMGQEVILRCVPISNHLYFYWYRQILGQKVEFLVSFYNNEISEKSEIFDDQFSVERPDGSNFTLKIRSTKLEDSAMYFCATAGGGRDTQYFGPGTRLTVL.

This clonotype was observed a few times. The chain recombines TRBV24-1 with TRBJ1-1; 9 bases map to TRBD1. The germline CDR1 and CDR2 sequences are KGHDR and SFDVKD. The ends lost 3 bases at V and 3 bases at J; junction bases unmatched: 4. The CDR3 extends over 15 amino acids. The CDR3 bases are TGTGCCACCAGTGATCCACAGGGGGCGGACACTGAAGCTTTCTTT. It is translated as CATSDPQGADTEAFF.

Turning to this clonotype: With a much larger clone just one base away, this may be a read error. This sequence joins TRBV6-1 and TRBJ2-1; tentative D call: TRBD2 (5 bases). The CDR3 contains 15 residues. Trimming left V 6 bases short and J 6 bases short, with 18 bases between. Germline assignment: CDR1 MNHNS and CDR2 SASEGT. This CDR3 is CASRGLAGPGNEQFF. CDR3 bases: TGTGCCAGCAGAGGCTTGGCGGGTCCGGGCAATGAGCAGTTCTTC.

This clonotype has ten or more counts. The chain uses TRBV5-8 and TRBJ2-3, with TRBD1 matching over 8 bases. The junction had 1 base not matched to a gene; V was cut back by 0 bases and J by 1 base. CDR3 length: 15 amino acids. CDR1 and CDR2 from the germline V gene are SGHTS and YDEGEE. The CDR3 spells CASSLEGQGTDTQYF. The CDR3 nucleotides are TGTGCCAGCAGCTTGGAGGGACAGGGCACAGATACGCAGTATTTT.

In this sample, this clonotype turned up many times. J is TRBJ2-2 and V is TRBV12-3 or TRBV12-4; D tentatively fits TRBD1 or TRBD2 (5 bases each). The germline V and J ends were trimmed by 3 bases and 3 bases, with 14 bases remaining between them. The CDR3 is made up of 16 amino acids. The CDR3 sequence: CASSFRKGTHTGELFF. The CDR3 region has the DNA TGTGCCAGCAGTTTCAGGAAGGGGACCCACACCGGGGAGCTGTTTTTT.

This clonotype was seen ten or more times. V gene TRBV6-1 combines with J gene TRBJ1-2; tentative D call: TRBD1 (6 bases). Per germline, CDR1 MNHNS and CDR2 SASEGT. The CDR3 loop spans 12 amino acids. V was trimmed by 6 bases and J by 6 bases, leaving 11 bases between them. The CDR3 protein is CASRPQGNGYTF. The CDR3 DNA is TGTGCCAGCAGGCCACAGGGTAATGGCTACACCTTC.

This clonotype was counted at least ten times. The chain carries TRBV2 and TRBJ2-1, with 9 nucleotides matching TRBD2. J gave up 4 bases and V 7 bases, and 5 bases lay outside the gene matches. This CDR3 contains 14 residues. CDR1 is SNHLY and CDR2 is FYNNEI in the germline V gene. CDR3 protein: CASNRLAVYNEQFF. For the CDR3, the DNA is TGTGCCAGCAACCGACTAGCGGTATACAATGAGCAGTTCTTC.

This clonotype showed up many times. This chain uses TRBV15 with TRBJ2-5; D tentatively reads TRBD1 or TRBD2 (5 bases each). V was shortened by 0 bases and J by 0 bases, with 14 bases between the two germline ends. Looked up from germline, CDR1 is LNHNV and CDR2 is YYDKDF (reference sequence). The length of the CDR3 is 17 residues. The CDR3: CATSRDGDAGYQETQYF. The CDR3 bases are TGTGCCACCAGCAGAGATGGGGACGCCGGGTACCAAGAGACCCAGTACTTC.

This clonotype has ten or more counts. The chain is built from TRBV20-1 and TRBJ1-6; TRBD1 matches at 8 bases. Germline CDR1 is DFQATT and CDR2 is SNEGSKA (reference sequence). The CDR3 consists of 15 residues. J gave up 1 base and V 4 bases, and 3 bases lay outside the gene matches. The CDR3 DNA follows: TGCAGTGCTAAAGGACAGGGATCCTATAATTCACCCCTCCACTTT. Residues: CSAKGQGSYNSPLHF.

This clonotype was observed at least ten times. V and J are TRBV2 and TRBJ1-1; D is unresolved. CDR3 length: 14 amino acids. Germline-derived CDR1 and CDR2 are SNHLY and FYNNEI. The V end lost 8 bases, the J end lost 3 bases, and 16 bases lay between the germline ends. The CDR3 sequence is CASGHSTLDTEAFF. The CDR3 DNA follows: TGTGCCAGCGGGCACTCCACATTGGACACTGAAGCTTTCTTT.

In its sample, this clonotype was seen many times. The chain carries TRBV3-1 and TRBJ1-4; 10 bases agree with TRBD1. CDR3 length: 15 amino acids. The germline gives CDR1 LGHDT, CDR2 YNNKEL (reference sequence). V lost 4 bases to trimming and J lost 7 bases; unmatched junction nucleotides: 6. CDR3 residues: CASSPDRGLSEKLFF. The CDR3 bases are TGTGCCAGCAGCCCCGACAGGGGGCTGAGTGAAAAACTGTTTTTT.